Here is one T cell receptor beta chain with its context. Its specificity is unknown. These data originate in a study of T cell responses to AZD1222 COVID-19 vaccine. Study observations and caveats: Just a handful of AZD1222 recipients tested seropositive at baseline. Unmutated variant regions are reportedly targeted by nearly half of spike-specific TCRs.

Method: immunoSEQ multiplex PCR; TCRdb's copy keeps in-frame clones and lacks some. In the table there are more than 75,000 clones, roughly 90% of which are singletons. This CDR3 has 15 amino acids. Trimming stripped 4 bases from V and 2 bases from J, with 13 bases between. Germline assignment: CDR1 SGHTA and CDR2 FQGNSA. The clonotype originates from an adult in good health. The specimen comprised peripheral blood, sampled on day 0 of AZD1222 vaccination. V usage is TRBV7-2 and J usage is TRBJ2-3, with D hard to call. The CDR3 is CASSSARSSTDTQYF. CDR3 DNA sequence: TGTGCCAGCAGCTCGGCACGCTCCTCCACAGATACGCAGTATTTT. The full variable domain, with the rest looked up from reference TRBV7-2 and TRBJ2-3, is GAGVSQSPSNKVTEKGKDVELRCDPISGHTALYWYRQSLGQGLEFLIYFQGNSAPDKSGLPSDRFSAERTGGSVSTLTIQRTQQEDSAVYLCASSSARSSTDTQYFGPGTRLTVL.